Below are 15 T cell receptor beta chains sequenced from a single sample in a study of cytomegalovirus exposure and HLA in healthy donors. Researchers ran the PCR with 60 Vbeta and 13 Jbeta primers. Generated by immunoSEQ multiplex PCR, the TCRdb table keeps only in-frame clones and is missing some. The repertoire holds approximately 210,000 clones, about 85% seen once, with approximately 0.39% in the top ten. The sample consisted of PBMCs. These receptors all stem from a male donor in good health and CMV-seropositive.

The chain joins TRBV5-1 to TRBJ2-3; 8 nucleotides agree with TRBD1. This CDR3 contains 17 residues. V was pared by 4 bases and J by 2 bases, with 12 bases of the junction left unmatched. CDR1 SGHRS and CDR2 YFSETQ come from the germline V gene. CDR3 DNA sequence: TGCGCCAGCAGCCGCGGACAGGGCCTGGGGGACACAGATACGCAGTATTTT. Translation: CASSRGQGLGDTDTQYF. Full variable domain (remainder filled in from reference TRBV5-1 and TRBJ2-3): KAGVTQTPRYLIKTRGQQVTLSCSPISGHRSVSWYQQTPGQGLQFLFEYFSETQRNKGNFPGRFSGRQFSNSRSEMNVSTLELGDSALYLCASSRGQGLGDTDTQYFGPGTRLTVL.

In this sample, this clone turned up a few times. The chain joins TRBV7-7 to TRBJ2-7; 7 bases fit TRBD1. CDR3 length: 13 residues. Germline assignment: CDR1 SSHAT and CDR2 FNYEAQ (reference sequence). V lost 3 bases, J lost 5 bases, and 4 bases stayed unmatched. The CDR3 sequence is CASSFGTAHEQYF. CDR3 DNA sequence: TGTGCCAGCAGCTTCGGGACAGCCCACGAGCAGTACTTC.

This chain links TRBV5-1 with TRBJ2-7; D is perhaps TRBD1 (5 bases). The V gene lost 2 bases and the J gene lost 5 bases, with 17 bases spanning the gap. This CDR3 has 15 amino acids. Per germline, CDR1 SGHRS and CDR2 YFSETQ. The CDR3, as DNA: TGCGCCAGCAGCTTTGGTGGTCAGGGCTTCGACGAGCAGTACTTC. This encodes CASSFGGQGFDEQYF.

This chain uses TRBV28 with TRBJ2-3, with 9 bases matching TRBD1. V shed 6 bases and J 5 bases; nucleotides not matched to a gene: 9. The CDR3 totals 15 residues. Germline values: CDR1 MDHEN, CDR2 SYDVKM. DNA for the CDR3: TGTGCCAGCAGCCTAGGGGGACAGGGAATAGATACGCAGTATTTT. Amino acids: CASSLGGQGIDTQYF.

The CDR3 DNA follows: TGTGCCAGCAGCTCAGGACAGGGAATGAACACTGAAGCTTTCTTT. Protein product: CASSSGQGMNTEAFF. V gene TRBV7-6 combines with J gene TRBJ1-1; 8 positions match TRBD1. The CDR3 consists of 15 residues. V shed 4 bases, J shed 0 bases, and the junction held 4 bases outside the gene matches. CDR1 is SGHVS and CDR2 is FNYEAQ in the germline V gene.

As regards this clone: The identical CDR3 is also encoded by other nucleotide sequences in the sample. CDR3 sequence reads: CASSVGENQPQHF. DNA for the CDR3: TGTGCCAGCAGTGTCGGAGAGAATCAGCCCCAGCATTTT. The rearrangement uses TRBV9 and TRBJ1-5; the D is unclear. The germline gives CDR1 SGDLS, CDR2 YYNGEE. The ends were cut back, 5 bases at V and 4 bases at J, with 10 bases in the middle. The CDR3 covers 13 residues.

This sequence joins TRBV25-1 and TRBJ1-2, with D perhaps TRBD1 (6 bases). This CDR3 region has 14 residues. In germline, CDR1 is MGHDK, CDR2 SYGVNS. V lost 0 bases and J 6 bases, leaving 11 bases between the germline ends. CDR3 coding DNA: TGTGCCAGCAGTGAATATGGGACACATGATGGCTACACCTTC. Its translation: CASSEYGTHDGYTF.

This chain uses TRBV7-3 with TRBJ1-2, with D unclear. The V end was cut by 3 bases, the J end by 2 bases, with 7 bases between. The length of the CDR3 is 13 residues. The germline gives CDR1 SGHTA, CDR2 FQGTGA. DNA of the CDR3: TGTGCCAGCAGCTTCGGGAGGAACTATGGCTACACCTTC. Amino acid sequence: CASSFGRNYGYTF.

The chain links TRBV7-9 to TRBJ2-2; 9 bases are a match to TRBD1. CDR3 length equals 15 residues. Germline V gene data show CDR1 as SEHNR and CDR2 as FQNEAQ (reference sequence). V trimming: 2 bases; J trimming: 5 bases; junction bases outside the gene matches: 3. The CDR3 reads CASSLRDRETGELFF. CDR3 bases: TGTGCCAGCAGCTTAAGGGACAGGGAAACCGGGGAGCTGTTTTTT.

V and J are TRBV5-1 and TRBJ1-5, with 7 bases lining up with TRBD1. The V gene's germline CDR1 is SGHRS and CDR2 YFSETQ. V was clipped by 5 bases and J by 2 bases; unmatched bases: 7. The CDR3 is 15 residues long. CDR3 in amino acids: CASSPTGVGNQPQHF. The CDR3 DNA is TGCGCCAGCAGTCCCACAGGGGTGGGCAATCAGCCCCAGCATTTT. Drawing the rest from reference TRBV5-1 and TRBJ1-5, the complete variable domain is KAGVTQTPRYLIKTRGQQVTLSCSPISGHRSVSWYQQTPGQGLQFLFEYFSETQRNKGNFPGRFSGRQFSNSRSEMNVSTLELGDSALYLCASSPTGVGNQPQHFGDGTRLSIL.

The V gene is TRBV2, the J gene TRBJ1-5; D gene ambiguous. Germline V CDR1 and CDR2: SNHLY, FYNNEI. This CDR3 is 16 amino acids long. Trimming took off 6 bases at V and 0 bases at J, with 15 bases between the two ends. CDR3 loop: CASRHQTPSSNQPQHF. In nucleotides, the CDR3 is TGTGCCAGCAGACACCAAACCCCTTCTAGCAATCAGCCCCAGCATTTT.

The rearrangement links TRBV11-1 to TRBJ2-2, with TRBD2 matching 7 bases. The V gene end was trimmed by 1 base and the J gene end by 1 base; junction bases not matched to a gene: 3. Germline V gene data show CDR1 as SGHAT and CDR2 as FQDESV (reference sequence). The CDR3 spans 16 residues. The CDR3 DNA reads TGTGCCAGCAGCTTAGAAGTAGCGGGGAACACCGGGGAGCTGTTTTTT. This gives the protein CASSLEVAGNTGELFF.

The chain uses TRBV7-2 and TRBJ1-6, with D tentatively TRBD1 (6 bases). CDR3 length: 17 residues. Trimming took 5 bases from V and 0 from J, leaving 14 bases between them. In germline, CDR1 is SGHTA, CDR2 FQGNSA. The CDR3 loop reads CASSPWGQSSYNSPLHF. The CDR3 DNA reads as TGTGCCAGCAGCCCGTGGGGGCAGAGCTCCTATAATTCACCCCTCCACTTT.

The CDR3 DNA reads TGTGCCAGCAGCCCCACTACTAGCGGGAGTCTTGATGAGCAGTTCTTC. It specifies CASSPTTSGSLDEQFF. J is TRBJ2-1 and V is TRBV28; 11 positions agree with TRBD2. CDR1 is MDHEN, CDR2 SYDVKM, per germline. V lost 6 bases, J lost 8 bases, and 12 bases stayed unmatched. The CDR3 is made up of 16 amino acids.

This clone came up a few times. The chain employs TRBV5-1 and TRBJ1-2; D remains unclear. Trimming cost V 0 bases and J 0 bases, with 15 bases left between them. This CDR3 spans 17 amino acids. Germline V gene sequence: CDR1 SGHRS, CDR2 YFSETQ. The DNA for the CDR3 is TGCGCCAGCAGCTTGGCAGGACTCTCAGGAGCTAACTATGGCTACACCTTC. Its protein is CASSLAGLSGANYGYTF.